The present entry profiles one TCR beta chain with its context. Its cognate antigen is unknown. The sample is drawn from a study of shared clonotypes between healthy human individuals. Study results and caveats: The study generally estimated greater richness for naive than memory subsets. The study drew on few donors, limiting represented genetic and exposure-history diversity. When naive CD4 clonotypes were compared across a few donors, about 4.8% were shared.

Method: immunoSEQ multiplex PCR; TCRdb's copy keeps in-frame clones and lacks some. The sample has a few hundred thousand clones; more than 75% are singletons. The clonotype originates from a man aged 18 to 30 in good health. Sequenced sample: memory CD8+ T cells sorted from blood. Stated subset: CD45RO+ cells pooled with CCR7-negative TemRA cells.

Here the CDR3 DNA reads TGCGCCAGCAGCCAAGTGAGCGAGGATACGCAGTATTTT. Its translation: CASSQVSEDTQYF. V gene TRBV4-1 combines with J gene TRBJ2-3; D gene ambiguous. The CDR3 length is 13 residues. The germline V and J ends were trimmed by 1 base and 6 bases, with 8 bases remaining between them. Germline CDR1 reads MGHRA; CDR2 reads YSYEKL.